A single sample is the source of the 11 T cell receptor beta chains below, sequenced in a study of T cell repertoires in cytomegalovirus infection. TCRdb analysed the reads with MiXCR anew, one entry per CDR3 protein. Among 250,000 to 300,000 distinct CDR3 sequences listed, roughly 25% were seen once. Material for sequencing was PBMCs. These TCRs come from a human donor in good health (CMV status not recorded). Some clones in this sample may be carry-over from other donors' samples.

This chain joins TRBV9 and TRBJ2-3; D is unresolved. The V gene lost 0 bases and the J gene lost 9 bases, with 17 bases spanning the gap. Looked up from germline, CDR1 is SGDLS and CDR2 is YYNGEE. This CDR3 has 15 amino acids. The CDR3 loop is CASSVAVGASGTQYF. Here the CDR3 DNA reads TGTGCCAGCAGCGTAGCTGTGGGCGCTAGTGGGACGCAGTATTTT.

This clonotype was counted between two and nine times. CDR3 in amino acids: CASSSFGEGRPQHF. In DNA form, the CDR3 reads TGTGCCAGCAGTTCCTTCGGGGAGGGGAGGCCCCAGCATTTT. The chain uses TRBV6-6 and TRBJ1-5, with D possibly TRBD1 on 5 matching bases. CDR3 length: 14 residues. V lost 4 bases and J lost 9, with 16 bases in between. The germline V gene encodes CDR1 MNHNY and CDR2 SVGAGI (reference sequence).

The V and J genes are TRBV5-1 and TRBJ2-7, with TRBD1 matching over 10 bases. CDR3 length equals 14 residues. Germline V gene data show CDR1 as SGHRS and CDR2 as YFSETQ. V was clipped by 4 bases and J by 5 bases; unmatched bases: 6. The chain's CDR3 is CASSPDRGWNEQYF. The CDR3 DNA reads TGCGCCAGCAGCCCGGACAGGGGGTGGAACGAGCAGTACTTC. Full variable domain (missing parts from reference TRBV5-1 and TRBJ2-7): KAGVTQTPRYLIKTRGQQVTLSCSPISGHRSVSWYQQTPGQGLQFLFEYFSETQRNKGNFPGRFSGRQFSNSRSEMNVSTLELGDSALYLCASSPDRGWNEQYFGPGTRLTVT.

The chain employs TRBV2 and TRBJ2-7; TRBD1 matches 8 bases. Germline CDR1 reads SNHLY; CDR2 reads FYNNEI. The junction had 2 bases not matched to a gene; V was cut back by 5 bases and J by 5 bases. The CDR3 runs to 12 residues. The CDR3 here is CASSPGGDEQYF. CDR3 nucleotide sequence: TGTGCCAGCAGTCCAGGGGGCGACGAGCAGTACTTC. The complete variable domain, with remaining parts taken from reference TRBV2 and TRBJ2-7, reads EPEVTQTPSHQVTQMGQEVILRCVPISNHLYFYWYRQILGQKVEFLVSFYNNEISEKSEIFDDQFSVERPDGSNFTLKIRSTKLEDSAMYFCASSPGGDEQYFGPGTRLTVT.

The sample holds many counts of this clonotype. V gene TRBV7-2 combines with J gene TRBJ1-2; 7 positions match TRBD1. CDR1 and CDR2 from the germline V gene are SGHTA and FQGNSA. The V segment lost 5 bases and the J segment 8 bases; nucleotides outside the gene matches: 14. This CDR3 has 15 amino acids. The CDR3 loop reads CASSPDRGQERGYTF. The CDR3 DNA sequence: TGTGCCAGCAGCCCTGACCGCGGACAGGAGAGGGGCTACACCTTC.

V is TRBV19 and J is TRBJ2-7; 9 bases line up with TRBD1. The germline V gene has CDR1 LNHDA and CDR2 SQIVND (reference sequence). The CDR3 loop spans 15 amino acids. V lost 1 base, J lost 1 base, and 2 bases stayed unmatched. The CDR3 DNA is TGTGCCAGTAGTATAGGACAGGGGGGATCCTACGAGCAGTACTTC. Amino acid sequence: CASSIGQGGSYEQYF.

The sample holds many counts of this clonotype. This chain links TRBV30 with TRBJ2-4; TRBD1 agrees at 11 bases. After removal of 0 bases from V and 11 bases from J, the junction contained 3 bases not matched to a gene. Germline loops: CDR1 GTSNPN, CDR2 SVGIG (reference sequence). This CDR3 comprises 13 residues. CDR3 protein: CAWSVLGQGVQYF. The DNA of the CDR3 is TGTGCCTGGAGTGTATTGGGACAGGGGGTTCAGTACTTC.

This clonotype was picked up many times. The chain has TRBV7-2 and TRBJ2-5, with 8 positions matching TRBD2. V shed 0 bases and J 1 base; nucleotides not matched to a gene: 4. This CDR3 spans 16 amino acids. Germline V gene lookup returns CDR1 SGHTA and CDR2 FQGNSA. Here the CDR3 reads CASSLALAGLQETQYF. For the CDR3, the DNA is TGTGCCAGCAGCTTAGCTTTAGCGGGGCTCCAAGAGACCCAGTACTTC.

The genes are TRBV28 and TRBJ1-5; 10 bases fit TRBD1. Germline CDR1 reads MDHEN; CDR2 reads SYDVKM. The CDR3 consists of 15 residues. V trimming: 6 bases; J trimming: 9 bases; junction bases outside the gene matches: 11. As DNA, the CDR3 is TGTGCCAGCAGCTCCCTAGGGACAGGGGCAAGGCCCCAGCATTTT. It translates to CASSSLGTGARPQHF.

This clonotype was counted between two and nine times. The J gene is TRBJ2-2, the V gene TRBV28; D not resolved. Trimming removed 2 bases from V and 5 bases from J, with 12 bases in between. Germline loops: CDR1 MDHEN, CDR2 SYDVKM. This CDR3 contains 15 residues. CDR3 nucleotide sequence: TGTGCCAGCAGTTTACCCCGACCCCGGACCGGGGAGCTGTTTTTT. Its protein is CASSLPRPRTGELFF.

The sample holds many counts of this clonotype. The chain is built from TRBV7-9 and TRBJ2-1; perhaps TRBD1 as D (5 bases). Germline lookup yields CDR1 SEHNR and CDR2 FQNEAQ (reference sequence). V lost 5 bases and J lost 6, with 14 bases in between. The CDR3 length is 14 residues. In DNA form, the CDR3 reads TGTGCCAGCAGCCCCATTAGGGGTACCAATGAGCAGTTCTTC. This sequence encodes CASSPIRGTNEQFF. The full variable domain, with the rest looked up from reference TRBV7-9 and TRBJ2-1, is DTGVSQNPRHKITKRGQNVTFRCDPISEHNRLYWYRQTLGQGPEFLTYFQNEAQLEKSRLLSDRFSAERPKGSFSTLEIQRTEQGDSAMYLCASSPIRGTNEQFFGPGTRLTVL.